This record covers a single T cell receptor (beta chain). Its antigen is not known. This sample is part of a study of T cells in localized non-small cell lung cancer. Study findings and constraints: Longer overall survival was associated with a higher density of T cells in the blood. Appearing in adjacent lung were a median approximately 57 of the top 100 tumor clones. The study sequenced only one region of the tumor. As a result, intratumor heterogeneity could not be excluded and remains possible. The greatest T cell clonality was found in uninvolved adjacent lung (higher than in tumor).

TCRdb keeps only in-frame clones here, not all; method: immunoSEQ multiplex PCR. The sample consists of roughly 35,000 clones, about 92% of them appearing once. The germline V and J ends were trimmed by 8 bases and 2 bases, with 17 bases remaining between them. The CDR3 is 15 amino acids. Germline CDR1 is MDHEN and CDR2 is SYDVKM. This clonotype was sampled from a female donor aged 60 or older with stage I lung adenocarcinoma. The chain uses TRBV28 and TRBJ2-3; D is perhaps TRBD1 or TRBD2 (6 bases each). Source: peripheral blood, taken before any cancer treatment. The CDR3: CASLGGLDITDTQYF. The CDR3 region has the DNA TGTGCCAGCCTGGGGGGCCTGGACATCACAGATACGCAGTATTTT. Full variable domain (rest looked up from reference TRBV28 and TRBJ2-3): DVKVTQSSRYLVKRTGEKVFLECVQDMDHENMFWYRQDPGLGLRLIYFSYDVKMKEKGDIPEGYSVSREKKERFSLILESASTNQTSMYLCASLGGLDITDTQYFGPGTRLTVL.